One sample yielded the 10 T cell receptor beta chains listed below, sequenced in a study of identical twins. A single record per CDR3 protein comes from TCRdb applying MiXCR to the 5' RACE reads. In the table there are approximately 190,000 distinct CDR3 sequences, around a sixth of which are singletons. These data also formed part of another study, on T cells expressing NK-cell markers.

The sequencing sample was made of CD8+ T cells sorted from blood. These receptors were collected from a woman younger than 35 in good health.

The V gene is TRBV12-3 or TRBV12-4, the J gene TRBJ2-1; D is uncertain. V was pared by 2 bases and J by 8 bases, with 13 bases between. The CDR3 runs 14 residues. The CDR3 loop is CASSLSDGLDEQFF. The CDR3 DNA reads as TGTGCCAGCAGTTTATCGGACGGCCTCGATGAGCAGTTCTTC.

The V and J genes are TRBV6-5 and TRBJ2-5, with D perhaps matching TRBD1 or TRBD2 (5 bases each). There are 12 residues in the CDR3. Deletions cut 10 bases from V and 0 bases from J, with 9 bases between. Germline lookup yields CDR1 MNHEY and CDR2 SVGAGI. The CDR3: CATGTHQETQYF. Here the CDR3 DNA reads TGTGCCACCGGGACGCACCAAGAGACCCAGTACTTC.

This clonotype was seen many times. V is TRBV11-2 and J is TRBJ2-3, with D unclear. Germline V lookup: CDR1 SGHAT, CDR2 FQNNGV. The CDR3 runs 16 residues. With 1 base removed from V and 1 base from J, the gap between germline ends came to 12 bases. The CDR3 DNA reads as TGTGCCAGCAGCTTAGGAGTCAACTCGGGCACAGATACGCAGTATTTT. Translating it yields CASSLGVNSGTDTQYF.

This sequence joins TRBV12-3 or TRBV12-4 and TRBJ1-2; D gene unclear. V lost 3 bases, J lost 0 bases, and 8 bases lay in between. The CDR3 has 14 amino acids. The CDR3: CASSFGVTNYGYTF. The DNA of the CDR3 is TGTGCCAGCAGTTTTGGTGTTACTAACTATGGCTACACCTTC.

This sequence joins TRBV7-9 and TRBJ2-5; 8 bases are shared with TRBD2. CDR1 and CDR2 from the germline V gene are SEHNR and FQNEAQ (reference sequence). The CDR3 is made up of 14 amino acids. V trimming: 3 bases; J trimming: 5 bases; junction bases outside the gene matches: 5. The chain's CDR3 is CASSLRGVGETQYF. CDR3 nucleotides: TGTGCCAGCAGCTTGCGGGGGGTCGGGGAGACCCAGTACTTC.

The chain links TRBV4-1 to TRBJ2-1, with 10 bases that match TRBD2. The CDR3 is made up of 18 amino acids. Germline V gene data show CDR1 as MGHRA and CDR2 as YSYEKL. V was clipped by 1 base and J by 9 bases; unmatched bases: 15. The CDR3 loop is CASSQAGWVPSGSAEQFF. CDR3 DNA sequence: TGCGCCAGCAGCCAAGCCGGCTGGGTGCCTAGCGGGAGTGCTGAGCAGTTCTTC.

This chain's CDR3 is CASSRAGNEQFF. For the CDR3, the DNA is TGTGCCAGCAGTCGGGCCGGCAATGAGCAGTTCTTC. V is TRBV12-3 or TRBV12-4 and J is TRBJ2-1, with D unclear. V dropped 5 bases and J dropped 6 bases, with 8 bases sitting between them. The CDR3 is made up of 12 amino acids.

This clonotype was observed a few times. The rearrangement uses TRBV10-3 and TRBJ2-1, with TRBD2 matching 10 bases. The CDR3 loop spans 16 amino acids. Germline CDR1 ENHRY, CDR2 SYGVKD. The ends lost 2 bases at V and 6 bases at J; junction bases unmatched: 7. The CDR3 spells CAISEEAGGPINEQFF. The CDR3 nucleotides are TGTGCCATCAGTGAGGAAGCGGGGGGGCCGATCAATGAGCAGTTCTTC.

The table lists this clonotype with a few counts. The junction and the germline gene differ at one end; a read error may be behind it. V and J are TRBV12-3 or TRBV12-4 and TRBJ2-3, with D possibly being TRBD1 or TRBD2 (5 bases each). The CDR3 runs to 18 residues. In DNA, the CDR3 is TGTACCAGCAGGCCGTCTGGGGCGGAACTAGAAAATTGGGATACGCAGTATTTT. Translation: CTSRPSGAELENWDTQYF.

The chain joins TRBV6-1 to TRBJ2-5; D unclear. Germline loops: CDR1 MNHNS, CDR2 SASEGT. The CDR3 has 15 amino acids. The V end lost 6 bases, the J end lost 1 base, and 15 bases lay between the germline ends. As DNA, the CDR3 is TGTGCCAGCAGATTCCTAGGCGGAGCCCAAGAGACCCAGTACTTC. Translation gives CASRFLGGAQETQYF.